The 30 T cell receptor beta chains presented below share a single source sample, sequenced in a study of long-term antiretroviral therapy in people with HIV. Survey level was the resolution at which the v3.0 immunoSEQ assay ran. Some clones are missing from TCRdb's copy, which holds only in-frame ones; the method was immunoSEQ multiplex PCR. The table lists about 19,000 clones, roughly 86% of them singletons. The sequencing used unsorted PBMCs, collected 0.5 years after starting antiretroviral therapy. The receptors originated from a man aged 35-49 years with HIV.

The V and J genes are TRBV7-9 and TRBJ2-7, with TRBD1 matching 12 bases. The germline gives CDR1 SEHNR, CDR2 FQNEAQ (reference sequence). V shed 5 bases and J 5 bases; nucleotides not matched to a gene: 7. The CDR3 totals 15 residues. The CDR3 DNA reads TGTGCCAGCAGCCACCGGGACAGGGGGCGAAACGAGCAGTACTTC. It encodes CASSHRDRGRNEQYF.

J is TRBJ2-1 and V is TRBV7-2, with no clear D. Germline-derived CDR1 and CDR2 are SGHTA and FQGNSA. This CDR3 comprises 12 residues. V lost 5 bases to trimming and J lost 8 bases, with 10 bases between them. The CDR3 loop is CASSQSSYEQFF. CDR3 DNA sequence: TGTGCCAGCAGCCAAAGCAGCTATGAGCAGTTCTTC.

The chain uses TRBV7-2 and TRBJ2-5; D is tentatively TRBD1 or TRBD2 (6 bases each). The V gene's germline CDR1 is SGHTA and CDR2 FQGNSA. This CDR3 is built from 14 residues. The germline V and J ends were trimmed by 0 bases and 7 bases, with 12 bases remaining between them. The chain's CDR3 is CASSLARGEVTQYF. DNA for the CDR3: TGTGCCAGCAGCTTAGCGAGGGGGGAGGTGACCCAGTACTTC. The full variable domain, with the rest looked up from reference TRBV7-2 and TRBJ2-5, is GAGVSQSPSNKVTEKGKDVELRCDPISGHTALYWYRQSLGQGLEFLIYFQGNSAPDKSGLPSDRFSAERTGGSVSTLTIQRTQQEDSAVYLCASSLARGEVTQYFGPGTRLLVL.

This chain connects TRBV7-9 to TRBJ1-1; D is ambiguous. Germline CDR1 SEHNR, CDR2 FQNEAQ (reference sequence). The V gene lost 2 bases and the J gene lost 11 bases, with 15 bases spanning the gap. CDR3 length: 13 residues. CDR3 sequence (DNA): TGTGCCAGCAGCTTATCACTTCGGGAGAGGGCTTTCTTT. Protein sequence: CASSLSLRERAFF.

The chain combines TRBV2 with TRBJ2-1, with D perhaps matching TRBD1 (6 bases). The germline V gene encodes CDR1 SNHLY and CDR2 FYNNEI. V gave up 6 bases and J gave up 10 bases, with 13 bases separating them. The CDR3 is 12 amino acids. CDR3 loop: CASSQGSGEQFF. CDR3 bases: TGTGCCAGCAGCCAGGGGAGTGGGGAGCAGTTCTTC.

This clone was recorded only once. V and J are TRBV6-5 and TRBJ2-7; 9 bases line up with TRBD1. Germline CDR1 and CDR2: MNHEY and SVGAGI. The J segment lost 5 bases and the V segment lost 0 bases, leaving 5 bases of the junction unmatched. The CDR3 consists of 15 residues. Here the CDR3 reads CASSYSGTGRHEQYF. In nucleotides, the CDR3 is TGTGCCAGCAGTTACTCCGGGACAGGGAGACACGAGCAGTACTTC.

This chain connects TRBV14 to TRBJ1-1, with D possibly matching TRBD1 (5 bases). Germline V lookup: CDR1 SGHDN, CDR2 FVKESK. The CDR3 has 16 residues. V gave up 2 bases and J gave up 2 bases, with 15 bases separating them. CDR3 amino acids: CASSQPPSGFNTEAFF. CDR3 in DNA: TGTGCCAGCAGCCAACCCCCTTCAGGGTTCAACACTGAAGCTTTCTTT.

This rearrangement joins TRBV5-1 to TRBJ2-1; TRBD1 matches at 7 bases. Germline CDR1 is SGHRS and CDR2 is YFSETQ. The CDR3 runs 13 residues. Trimming removed 4 bases from V and 4 bases from J; junction bases left unmatched: 2. CDR3 loop: CASSTGQYNEQFF. The CDR3 coding sequence is TGCGCCAGCAGCACGGGACAGTACAATGAGCAGTTCTTC.

This chain links TRBV7-9 with TRBJ1-5; a possible D gene is TRBD1 (6 bases). The V gene lost 5 bases and the J gene lost 10 bases, with 15 bases spanning the gap. The CDR3 spans 13 residues. Germline V gives CDR1 SEHNR, CDR2 FQNEAQ (reference sequence). As DNA, the CDR3 is TGTGCCAGCAGCCAGGGGATTGGTAGTCCCCAGCATTTT. Translated, it gives CASSQGIGSPQHF.

The rearrangement uses TRBV4-3 and TRBJ2-2, with TRBD1 matching 7 bases. Per the germline V gene, CDR1 is LGHNA and CDR2 is YSLEER. With V trimmed by 5 bases and J by 6 bases, 6 bases remained unmatched. The CDR3 is 14 amino acids. CDR3 nucleotides: TGCGCCAGCAGCTTATCCCAGGGGGCCGGGGAGCTGTTTTTT. Translation: CASSLSQGAGELFF.

Only a few counts were recorded for this clone. The chain links TRBV27 to TRBJ2-2; 8 positions match TRBD2. Germline values: CDR1 MNHEY, CDR2 SMNVEV (reference sequence). This CDR3 contains 14 residues. Trimming took 7 bases from V and 4 from J; bases not matched to a gene: 5. CDR3 in amino acids: CASNGGASTGELFF. DNA of the CDR3: TGTGCCAGCAACGGGGGGGCTAGCACCGGGGAGCTGTTTTTT.

The chain joins TRBV20-1 to TRBJ1-2, with D uncertain. CDR1 is DFQATT and CDR2 is SNEGSKA in the germline V gene (reference sequence). This CDR3 has 11 residues. V was pared by 3 bases and J by 5 bases, with 7 bases between. DNA for the CDR3: TGCAGTGCTAGGGGTATTTATGGCTACACCTTC. Translated, it gives CSARGIYGYTF.

This clone showed up just a few times. The chain is built from TRBV7-9 and TRBJ1-1; the D is unclear. The V gene lost 2 bases and the J gene lost 11 bases, with 15 bases spanning the gap. CDR3 size: 13 residues. CDR1 SEHNR and CDR2 FQNEAQ come from the germline V gene (reference sequence). In DNA, the CDR3 is TGTGCCAGCAGCTTAAGTGGAGGGAATCCCGCTTTCTTT. Amino acid sequence: CASSLSGGNPAFF. Full variable domain (missing parts from reference TRBV7-9 and TRBJ1-1): DTGVSQNPRHKITKRGQNVTFRCDPISEHNRLYWYRQTLGQGPEFLTYFQNEAQLEKSRLLSDRFSAERPKGSFSTLEIQRTEQGDSAMYLCASSLSGGNPAFFGQGTRLTVV.

This chain links TRBV9 with TRBJ1-2, with D possibly being TRBD1 (5 bases). CDR1 is SGDLS and CDR2 is YYNGEE in the germline V gene. CDR3 length: 14 amino acids. V lost 2 bases to trimming and J lost 5 bases, with 13 bases between them. CDR3 sequence: CASSVTAGTYGYTF. The CDR3 coding sequence is TGTGCCAGCAGCGTTACGGCGGGGACTTATGGCTACACCTTC.

In DNA form, the CDR3 reads TGTGCCAGCAGTTTCCCGGGACTAGCGACGAACACCGGGGAGCTGTTTTTT. It is translated as CASSFPGLATNTGELFF. J is TRBJ2-2 and V is TRBV28, with TRBD2 matching 10 bases. Germline lookup yields CDR1 MDHEN and CDR2 SYDVKM. The V segment lost 3 bases and the J segment 0 bases; nucleotides outside the gene matches: 4. The CDR3 runs to 17 residues. The full variable domain, its missing parts supplied by reference TRBV28 and TRBJ2-2, is DVKVTQSSRYLVKRTGEKVFLECVQDMDHENMFWYRQDPGLGLRLIYFSYDVKMKEKGDIPEGYSVSREKKERFSLILESASTNQTSMYLCASSFPGLATNTGELFFGEGSRLTVL.

J is TRBJ2-5 and V is TRBV10-2; 11 bases are shared with TRBD2. The trim removed 2 bases at V and 6 bases at J, leaving 8 bases unmatched. In germline, CDR1 is WSHSY, CDR2 SAAADI. The CDR3 is 16 amino acids. The CDR3 DNA sequence: TGCGCCAGCAGTGAGGAAAGGCCGACTAGCGGGAAGACCCAGTACTTC. Translated, it gives CASSEERPTSGKTQYF.

This clone was observed a single time. The chain is built from TRBV30 and TRBJ2-1, with TRBD2 matching over 8 bases. CDR3 length equals 14 residues. Germline V gene data show CDR1 as GTSNPN and CDR2 as SVGIG (reference sequence). J was trimmed by 8 bases and V by 4 bases; bases with no gene match: 10. The CDR3, as DNA: TGTGCCTGGACCCAGAGACTAGCGTCGGATGAGCAGTTCTTC. It translates to CAWTQRLASDEQFF.

The chain combines TRBV7-9 with TRBJ2-5; D remains ambiguous. Germline V gene lookup returns CDR1 SEHNR and CDR2 FQNEAQ (reference sequence). The CDR3 has 14 amino acids. The ends were cut back, 5 bases at V and 5 bases at J, with 15 bases in the middle. CDR3 protein: CASSPPGFGETQYF. The CDR3 DNA is TGTGCCAGCAGCCCCCCCGGGTTTGGGGAGACCCAGTACTTC.

The rearrangement joins TRBV7-9 to TRBJ1-5, with 9 positions matching TRBD1. Germline trimming cut 5 bases from V and 7 bases from J; bases unmatched to any gene: 9. The germline CDR1 and CDR2 sequences are SEHNR and FQNEAQ (reference sequence). The CDR3 sequence is 15 residues long. The CDR3 bases are TGTGCCAGCAGCCCTACTACAGGGGGCCGGCAGCCCCAGCATTTT. Its translation: CASSPTTGGRQPQHF.

The J gene is TRBJ2-2, the V gene TRBV10-1; 9 nucleotides agree with TRBD2. The germline V gene has CDR1 WNHNN and CDR2 SYGVQD (reference sequence). Losses at the gene ends were 2 bases for V and 5 bases for J; bases not matched to a gene: 6. The CDR3 has 16 residues. CDR3 nucleotides: TGCGCCAGCAGTGAGGTCGCGGGAGGGGGAACCGGGGAGCTGTTTTTT. Amino acids: CASSEVAGGGTGELFF.

This chain uses TRBV6-1 with TRBJ2-7; 12 positions agree with TRBD2. CDR1 and CDR2 from the germline V gene are MNHNS and SASEGT. The CDR3 covers 15 residues. Trimming took 4 bases from V and 3 from J; bases not matched to a gene: 4. The CDR3 nucleotides are TGTGCCAGCAGTGCACTAGCGGGAGGTATCTACGAGCAGTACTTC. This codes for CASSALAGGIYEQYF.

The chain carries TRBV9 and TRBJ1-4; maybe TRBD1 (5 bases). Germline V gene data show CDR1 as SGDLS and CDR2 as YYNGEE. Deletions cut 2 bases from V and 3 bases from J, with 14 bases between. The CDR3 sequence is 16 residues long. Written as DNA, the CDR3 is TGTGCCAGCAGCGTGCCGACGGGACGTGCTAATGAAAAACTGTTTTTT. It is translated as CASSVPTGRANEKLFF.

This clone occurred a few times. The rearrangement links TRBV4-2 to TRBJ2-7; 11 bases align to TRBD1. Germline assignment: CDR1 LGHNA and CDR2 YNFKEQ. Trimming took 3 bases from V and 3 from J; bases not matched to a gene: 7. This CDR3 contains 16 residues. The CDR3 loop is CASSQDPGTGGYEQYF. In nucleotides, the CDR3 is TGTGCCAGCAGCCAGGACCCCGGGACAGGGGGCTACGAGCAGTACTTC.

The V gene is TRBV4-2, the J gene TRBJ2-5; D tentatively fits TRBD1 or TRBD2 (6 bases each). The CDR3 sequence is 15 residues long. The V and J ends lost 0 bases and 2 bases respectively, with 10 bases between them. Germline CDR1 and CDR2: LGHNA and YNFKEQ. This chain's CDR3 is CASSQERGGQETQYF. In DNA, the CDR3 is TGTGCCAGCAGCCAAGAACGAGGGGGGCAAGAGACCCAGTACTTC.

This clone was found once. V gene TRBV5-1 combines with J gene TRBJ2-1; 7 bases map to TRBD2. The length of the CDR3 is 15 residues. Germline V gene lookup returns CDR1 SGHRS and CDR2 YFSETQ. V lost 5 bases to trimming and J lost 4 bases; unmatched junction nucleotides: 9. The CDR3 protein is CASSIGLGKYNEQFF. The CDR3 nucleotides read TGCGCCAGCAGTATCGGACTAGGGAAGTACAATGAGCAGTTCTTC.

In DNA, the CDR3 is TGTGCCAGCAGCTTGGTTGGTGGGGGGGAAGAGACCCAGTACTTC. Translated: CASSLVGGGEETQYF. The chain links TRBV5-4 to TRBJ2-5; 7 bases map to TRBD2. The CDR3 extends over 15 amino acids. J was trimmed by 3 bases and V by 0 bases; bases with no gene match: 5. Germline V lookup: CDR1 SGHNT, CDR2 YYREEE (reference sequence).

This chain joins TRBV7-3 and TRBJ2-7; tentatively, D is TRBD1 (8 bases). V was clipped by 5 bases and J by 2 bases, with 16 bases between them. The CDR3 spans 15 residues. Per germline, CDR1 SGHTA and CDR2 FQGTGA. This chain's CDR3 is CASSVYRGGAYEQYF. CDR3 nucleotide sequence: TGTGCCAGCAGCGTATACAGGGGGGGAGCCTACGAGCAGTACTTC.

This clone was seen only once. The V gene is TRBV7-9, the J gene TRBJ1-5; no firm D call. With 4 bases removed from V and 7 bases from J, the gap between germline ends came to 20 bases. Per germline, CDR1 SEHNR and CDR2 FQNEAQ (reference sequence). CDR3 length: 16 amino acids. CDR3 sequence: CASSSIDRGGRQPQHF. The CDR3 DNA reads as TGTGCCAGCAGCTCCATTGACCGTGGTGGAAGGCAGCCCCAGCATTTT.

V and J are TRBV5-6 and TRBJ1-4; no clear D. From germline, CDR1 is SGHDT and CDR2 YYEEEE. V was cut by 0 bases and J by 4 bases, with 7 bases left in between. The CDR3 covers 14 residues. CDR3 DNA sequence: TGTGCCAGCAGCTTGGCTGGGCTTAATGAAAAACTGTTTTTT. This gives the protein CASSLAGLNEKLFF. The full variable domain, with the rest looked up from reference TRBV5-6 and TRBJ1-4, is DAGVTQSPTHLIKTRGQQVTLRCSPKSGHDTVSWYQQALGQGPQFIFQYYEEEERQRGNFPDRFSGHQFPNYSSELNVNALLLGDSALYLCASSLAGLNEKLFFGSGTQLSVL.

J is TRBJ1-4 and V is TRBV7-9, with 7 bases identical to TRBD1. Germline CDR1 SEHNR, CDR2 FQNEAQ (reference sequence). The CDR3 contains 15 residues. Losses at the gene ends were 5 bases for V and 3 bases for J; bases not matched to a gene: 6. The CDR3 loop is CASSPRQGANEKLFF. DNA for the CDR3: TGTGCCAGCAGCCCAAGACAGGGAGCTAATGAAAAACTGTTTTTT. Using reference TRBV7-9 and TRBJ1-4 for the parts outside the CDR3, the full variable domain is DTGVSQNPRHKITKRGQNVTFRCDPISEHNRLYWYRQTLGQGPEFLTYFQNEAQLEKSRLLSDRFSAERPKGSFSTLEIQRTEQGDSAMYLCASSPRQGANEKLFFGSGTQLSVL.